The present TCR beta chain was sequenced within a study of technical replicates of blood from several donors. This clone is a singleton in its sample. The protocol was immunoSEQ multiplex PCR, while the TCRdb copy is restricted to in-frame clones and leaves out a portion. The repertoire holds more than 95,000 clones, with approximately 95% as singletons. This TCR came from a human donor in good health. Input material: T cells isolated from PBMCs.

In DNA form, the CDR3 reads TGTGCCAGCAGGGACAGGGTGTACGAGCAGTACTTC. Translating it yields CASRDRVYEQYF. This chain connects TRBV6-5 to TRBJ2-7; 8 bases are shared with TRBD1. CDR3 size: 12 residues. V dropped 6 bases and J dropped 4; count of bases not matched to a gene: 2. Germline assignment: CDR1 MNHEY and CDR2 SVGAGI.